Listed below are T cell receptor beta chains from one sample, sequenced in a study of T cell responses to AZD1222 COVID-19 vaccine. TCRdb's table, derived via immunoSEQ multiplex PCR, lists solely in-frame clones and lacks some. The repertoire holds around 76,000 clones, with 80% to 85% as singletons. The sample was peripheral blood, taken on day 0 of AZD1222 vaccination. These receptors were obtained from an adult in good health. Both conserved end residues are part of each CDR3. The order of the fields is J gene, V gene, clone size, D gene, CDR3 DNA, CDR3 protein. A D gene is named only where the DNA matches it firmly. Clone size appears in some rows only: once, few, many, or a class for an expanded clone.

j_gene: TRBJ1-2
v_gene: TRBV5-1
abundance: .
d_gene: .
CDR3nt: TGCGCCAGCAGCTTGCCGGGGGCCTATGGCTACACCTTC
CDR3aa: CASSLPGAYGYTF

j_gene: TRBJ2-7
v_gene: TRBV4-2
abundance: .
d_gene: .
CDR3nt: TGTGCCAGCAGGAGGGGGGGATCCTACGAGCAGTACTTC
CDR3aa: CASRRGGSYEQYF

j_gene: TRBJ1-4
v_gene: TRBV11-2
abundance: once
d_gene: .
CDR3nt: TGTGCCAGCAGCTTTGGGTGGCAGGGGCCTCAGGGGAAACTGTTTTTT
CDR3aa: CASSFGWQGPQGKLFF

j_gene: TRBJ1-3
v_gene: TRBV5-4
abundance: .
d_gene: .
CDR3nt: TGTGCCAGCAGCTTGGGCGGCAGCTCTGGAAACACCATATATTTT
CDR3aa: CASSLGGSSGNTIYF

j_gene: TRBJ2-1
v_gene: TRBV5-6
abundance: .
d_gene: TRBD2
CDR3nt: TGTGCCAGCAGCGATGGGACTAGCGAGGACAATGAGCAGTTCTTC
CDR3aa: CASSDGTSEDNEQFF

j_gene: TRBJ1-4
v_gene: TRBV5-1
abundance: once
d_gene: .
CDR3nt: TGCGCCAGCAGCTCGCAGGGGTCTAATGAAAAACTGTTTTTT
CDR3aa: CASSSQGSNEKLFF

j_gene: TRBJ1-1
v_gene: TRBV3-1/TRBV3-2
abundance: .
d_gene: .
CDR3nt: TGTGCCAGCAGCCAAGGTATTAGGGTTCAGGGAAGCTCGTTT
CDR3aa: CASSQGIRVQGSSF

j_gene: TRBJ1-3
v_gene: TRBV10-3
abundance: .
d_gene: .
CDR3nt: TGTGCCATCAGGGACAGCTCTGGAAACACCATATATTTT
CDR3aa: CAIRDSSGNTIYF

j_gene: TRBJ1-1
v_gene: TRBV10-2
abundance: .
d_gene: TRBD1
CDR3nt: TGCGCCAGCTACCGCCCGGGGACAGTGAACACTGAAGCTTTCTTT
CDR3aa: CASYRPGTVNTEAFF

j_gene: TRBJ2-3
v_gene: TRBV25-1
abundance: .
d_gene: .
CDR3nt: TGTGCCAGCAGTTTAGGGGGTGAGGGCCCAGATACGCAGTATTTT
CDR3aa: CASSLGGEGPDTQYF

j_gene: TRBJ2-2
v_gene: TRBV6-4
abundance: once
d_gene: .
CDR3nt: TGTGCCAGCAGTGACGCTAGCGACACCGGGGAGCTGTTTTTT
CDR3aa: CASSDASDTGELFF

j_gene: TRBJ1-2
v_gene: TRBV21-1
abundance: .
d_gene: .
CDR3nt: TGTGCCAGCAGCGCGGGACAGCGGGAAGGCTACACCTTC
CDR3aa: CASSAGQREGYTF

j_gene: TRBJ2-1
v_gene: TRBV11-2
abundance: .
d_gene: .
CDR3nt: TGTGCCAGCAGTCCAGGGGCCTACAATGAGCAGTTCTTC
CDR3aa: CASSPGAYNEQFF

j_gene: TRBJ2-7
v_gene: TRBV3-1/TRBV3-2
abundance: .
d_gene: .
CDR3nt: TGTGCCAGCAGCCAGACGACTAGTGACGACGAGCAGTACTTC
CDR3aa: CASSQTTSDDEQYF

j_gene: TRBJ1-1
v_gene: TRBV3-1/TRBV3-2
abundance: .
d_gene: .
CDR3nt: TGTGCCAGCAGCCACAGGGACGCTGAAGCTTTCTTT
CDR3aa: CASSHRDAEAFF

j_gene: TRBJ1-5
v_gene: TRBV2
abundance: .
d_gene: .
CDR3nt: TGTGCCAGCCGAGGAGATTATAGCAATCAGCCCCAGCATTTT
CDR3aa: CASRGDYSNQPQHF

j_gene: TRBJ2-3
v_gene: TRBV10-1
abundance: .
d_gene: .
CDR3nt: TGCGCCAGCAGTGTTCAGGGTGGAGATACGCAGTATTTT
CDR3aa: CASSVQGGDTQYF

j_gene: TRBJ1-6
v_gene: TRBV7-9
abundance: .
d_gene: .
CDR3nt: TGTGCCAGCAGCCAAGGGGAACCCCTCCACTTT
CDR3aa: CASSQGEPLHF

j_gene: TRBJ1-2
v_gene: TRBV28
abundance: few
d_gene: .
CDR3nt: TGTGCCAGCAGTTTTTCCCTAAGGGGAAATGGCTACACCTTC
CDR3aa: CASSFSLRGNGYTF

j_gene: TRBJ2-7
v_gene: TRBV27
abundance: .
d_gene: .
CDR3nt: TGTGCCAGCAGTTTAAATCAGGTAACCTACGAGCAGTACTTC
CDR3aa: CASSLNQVTYEQYF

j_gene: TRBJ1-1
v_gene: TRBV2
abundance: .
d_gene: TRBD1
CDR3nt: TGTGCCAGCGAGGGAGGGAAACAGGGGCTACTGAACACTGAAGCTTTCTTT
CDR3aa: CASEGGKQGLLNTEAFF

j_gene: TRBJ2-2
v_gene: TRBV3-1/TRBV3-2
abundance: .
d_gene: TRBD2
CDR3nt: TGTGCCAGCAGCCAAGCGGGGACTAGGGGGGAGCTGTTTTTT
CDR3aa: CASSQAGTRGELFF

j_gene: TRBJ1-1
v_gene: TRBV6-2/TRBV6-3
abundance: .
d_gene: .
CDR3nt: TGTGCCAGCAGTTTGAGGGGAGGGAGCACTGAAGCTTTCTTT
CDR3aa: CASSLRGGSTEAFF

j_gene: TRBJ2-7
v_gene: TRBV7-8
abundance: .
d_gene: TRBD1
CDR3nt: TGTGCCAGCAGCTTGACAGGGAACTCCTACGAGCAGTACTTC
CDR3aa: CASSLTGNSYEQYF

j_gene: TRBJ1-4
v_gene: TRBV28
abundance: few
d_gene: TRBD1
CDR3nt: TGTGCCAGCAGTTCACCGACAGGGGGGAAAGAAAAACTGTTTTTT
CDR3aa: CASSSPTGGKEKLFF

j_gene: TRBJ1-1
v_gene: TRBV12-5
abundance: .
d_gene: .
CDR3nt: TGTGCTAGTGGTTTGTCCGGGGGAGGGACTGAAGCTTTCTTT
CDR3aa: CASGLSGGGTEAFF

j_gene: TRBJ1-6
v_gene: TRBV28
abundance: .
d_gene: .
CDR3nt: TGTGCCAGCAGGCCAGGGTCCTCGTATAATTCACCCCTCCACTTT
CDR3aa: CASRPGSSYNSPLHF

j_gene: TRBJ2-2
v_gene: TRBV6-4
abundance: .
d_gene: .
CDR3nt: TGTGCCAGCAGTCGGACGGATAACACCGGGGAGCTGTTTTTT
CDR3aa: CASSRTDNTGELFF

j_gene: TRBJ1-2
v_gene: TRBV7-9
abundance: .
d_gene: .
CDR3nt: TGTGCCAGCAGCTCTCGGACAGCTACCAATGGCTACACCTTC
CDR3aa: CASSSRTATNGYTF

j_gene: TRBJ1-1
v_gene: TRBV5-1
abundance: once
d_gene: .
CDR3nt: TGCGCCAGCAGCTTGGTCCTCGGGGAATCGACTGAAGCTTTCTTT
CDR3aa: CASSLVLGESTEAFF

j_gene: TRBJ1-4
v_gene: TRBV5-1
abundance: .
d_gene: TRBD1
CDR3nt: TGCGCCAGCAGCACGGGGCCTACAGGGGGCCTAGGAGAAAAACTGTTTTTT
CDR3aa: CASSTGPTGGLGEKLFF

j_gene: TRBJ1-4
v_gene: TRBV18
abundance: once
d_gene: TRBD1
CDR3nt: TGTGCCAGCTCACCAAGAACAGGGGGCAGAGGTAATGAAAAACTGTTTTTT
CDR3aa: CASSPRTGGRGNEKLFF

j_gene: TRBJ2-5
v_gene: TRBV7-8
abundance: .
d_gene: TRBD1
CDR3nt: TGTGCCAGCAGCCGGGACAGGCGGGAGACCCAGTACTTC
CDR3aa: CASSRDRRETQYF

j_gene: TRBJ1-1
v_gene: TRBV20-1
abundance: .
d_gene: .
CDR3nt: TGCAGTGCTAGAGCGCGGCGGGAAGCTTTCTTT
CDR3aa: CSARARREAFF

j_gene: TRBJ2-2
v_gene: TRBV18
abundance: .
d_gene: .
CDR3nt: TGTGCCAGCTCACTATCCGGGACAACCGGGGAGCTGTTTTTT
CDR3aa: CASSLSGTTGELFF

j_gene: TRBJ2-5
v_gene: TRBV2
abundance: .
d_gene: TRBD2
CDR3nt: TGTGCCAGCAGTGGAGCTAGCGGGGGGCAAGAGACCCAGTACTTC
CDR3aa: CASSGASGGQETQYF

j_gene: TRBJ2-3
v_gene: TRBV3-1/TRBV3-2
abundance: .
d_gene: TRBD2
CDR3nt: TGTGCCAGCAGCCCCCAAGCGGGGTACACAGATACGCAGTATTTT
CDR3aa: CASSPQAGYTDTQYF

j_gene: TRBJ1-1
v_gene: TRBV10-1
abundance: few
d_gene: TRBD1
CDR3nt: TGCGCCAGCAGTGAGTCCTACAGGGGAGGGAACACTGAAGCTTTCTTT
CDR3aa: CASSESYRGGNTEAFF

j_gene: TRBJ2-2
v_gene: TRBV2
abundance: .
d_gene: .
CDR3nt: TGTGCCAGCAGTGGTGGGGAAGTAAGTCCCGGGGAGCTGTTTTTT
CDR3aa: CASSGGEVSPGELFF

j_gene: TRBJ1-5
v_gene: TRBV3-1/TRBV3-2
abundance: .
d_gene: .
CDR3nt: TGTGCCAGCAGCCAAGTAGGAGGAGATAATCCCCAGCATTTT
CDR3aa: CASSQVGGDNPQHF

j_gene: TRBJ2-3
v_gene: TRBV7-9
abundance: .
d_gene: .
CDR3nt: TGTGCCAGCGGGTCGCAAGATACGCAGTATTTT
CDR3aa: CASGSQDTQYF

j_gene: TRBJ1-1
v_gene: TRBV7-3
abundance: .
d_gene: .
CDR3nt: TGTGCCAGCAGCTTTGGCGGCCGAAACACTGAAGCTTTCTTT
CDR3aa: CASSFGGRNTEAFF

j_gene: TRBJ2-2
v_gene: TRBV11-3
abundance: .
d_gene: TRBD2
CDR3nt: TGTGCCAGCAGCTTACGCGGGGGGGCCTGGAACACCGGGGAGCTGTTTTTT
CDR3aa: CASSLRGGAWNTGELFF

j_gene: TRBJ2-5
v_gene: TRBV28
abundance: .
d_gene: TRBD2
CDR3nt: TGTGCCAGCAGTTTACTTGGGACTAGCGGGGGCCGCGGGACCCAGTACTTC
CDR3aa: CASSLLGTSGGRGTQYF

j_gene: TRBJ1-4
v_gene: TRBV7-9
abundance: .
d_gene: .
CDR3nt: TGTGCCAGCAGCTTACAGGCCGGTGAAAAACTGTTTTTT
CDR3aa: CASSLQAGEKLFF

j_gene: TRBJ1-1
v_gene: TRBV30
abundance: .
d_gene: TRBD1
CDR3nt: TGTGCCTGGAGTATCGGAGGGACAGCTGGAAGAACTGAAGCTTTCTTT
CDR3aa: CAWSIGGTAGRTEAFF

j_gene: TRBJ2-1
v_gene: TRBV9
abundance: .
d_gene: .
CDR3nt: TGTGCCAGCAGCTCTCCCCTCCCAGGGCAGGGATACAATGAGCAGTTCTTC
CDR3aa: CASSSPLPGQGYNEQFF

j_gene: TRBJ2-7
v_gene: TRBV11-2
abundance: few
d_gene: TRBD2
CDR3nt: TGTGCCAGCAGCCCGCGGACTAGCGGGGGCTACGAGCAGTACTTC
CDR3aa: CASSPRTSGGYEQYF

j_gene: TRBJ2-2
v_gene: TRBV4-3
abundance: .
d_gene: .
CDR3nt: TGCGCCAGCAGCCAAGCTCTAGGTAACACCGGGGAGCTGTTTTTT
CDR3aa: CASSQALGNTGELFF

j_gene: TRBJ1-4
v_gene: TRBV28
abundance: few
d_gene: .
CDR3nt: TGTGCCAGCAGTCTAGAGACAACTAATGAAAAACTGTTTTTT
CDR3aa: CASSLETTNEKLFF